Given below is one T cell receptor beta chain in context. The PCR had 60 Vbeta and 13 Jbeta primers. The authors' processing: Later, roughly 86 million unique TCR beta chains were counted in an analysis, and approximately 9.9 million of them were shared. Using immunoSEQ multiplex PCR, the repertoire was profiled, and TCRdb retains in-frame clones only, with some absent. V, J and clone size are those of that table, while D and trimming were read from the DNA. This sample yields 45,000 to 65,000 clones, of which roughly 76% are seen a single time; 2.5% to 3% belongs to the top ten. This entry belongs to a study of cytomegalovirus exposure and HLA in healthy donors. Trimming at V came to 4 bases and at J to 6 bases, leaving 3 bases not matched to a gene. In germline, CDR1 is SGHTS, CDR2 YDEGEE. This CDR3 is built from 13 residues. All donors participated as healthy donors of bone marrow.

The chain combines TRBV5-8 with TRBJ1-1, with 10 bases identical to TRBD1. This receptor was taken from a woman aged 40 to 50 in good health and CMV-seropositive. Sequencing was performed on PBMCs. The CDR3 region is CASSQDRGAEAFF. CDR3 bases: TGTGCCAGCAGCCAGGACAGGGGGGCTGAAGCTTTCTTT.